These 32 T cell receptor beta chains share one sample of origin, sequenced in a study of glioma-infiltrating T cells. Using RNA template, CDR3s of TCR alpha and beta were amplified with iRepertoire arm-PCR. TCRdb analysed the multiplex PCR reads with MiXCR anew, one entry per CDR3 protein. Of 44,000 or so distinct CDR3 sequences listed, approximately 20% are singletons. Sequenced input: glioma tissue, nonneoplastic brain tissue, or PBMCs (not recorded which). Every receptor here comes from a human donor with low-grade glioma or glioblastoma, undergoing nonglioma brain surgery, or in good health (not recorded which).

The rearrangement uses TRBV7-2 and TRBJ1-2; 7 bases are shared with TRBD1. This CDR3 spans 16 amino acids. Germline lookup yields CDR1 SGHTA and CDR2 FQGNSA. V trimming: 5 bases; J trimming: 4 bases; junction bases outside the gene matches: 13. The CDR3, as DNA: TGTGCCAGCAGCGCGCCCGGGACAGCCAGGGGCTATGGCTACACCTTC. Its protein product is CASSAPGTARGYGYTF.

Judged by abundance, this clonotype is medium-sized. This sequence joins TRBV25-1 and TRBJ2-3; weak D call: TRBD2 (5 bases). V was shortened by 2 bases and J by 2 bases, with 8 bases between the two germline ends. Per germline, CDR1 MGHDK and CDR2 SYGVNS. The length of the CDR3 is 14 residues. The CDR3 protein is CASSEADFTDTQYF. CDR3 nucleotide sequence: TGTGCCAGCAGTGAAGCGGACTTCACAGATACGCAGTATTTT.

This clonotype was seen ten or more times. The genes are TRBV28 and TRBJ2-1, with 8 bases matching TRBD2. Per germline, CDR1 MDHEN and CDR2 SYDVKM. The junction had 14 bases not matched to a gene; V was cut back by 2 bases and J by 5 bases. The CDR3 covers 18 residues. The CDR3 protein is CASSLGASGFYQNNEQFF. In nucleotides, the CDR3 is TGTGCCAGCAGTTTAGGAGCTAGCGGGTTCTACCAGAACAATGAGCAGTTCTTC.

This clonotype has at least ten counts. V gene TRBV20-1 combines with J gene TRBJ2-1; 7 nucleotides agree with TRBD1. After removal of 0 bases from V and 0 bases from J, the junction contained 8 bases not matched to a gene. CDR1 is DFQATT and CDR2 is SNEGSKA in the germline V gene (reference sequence). This CDR3 contains 17 residues. The CDR3 DNA reads TGCAGTGCTAGAGATCGGCAGGGGGAGAGCTCCTACAATGAGCAGTTCTTC. It encodes CSARDRQGESSYNEQFF.

The sample holds many counts of this clonotype. The rearrangement joins TRBV28 to TRBJ2-1; 10 bases map to TRBD2. Unmatched junction bases numbered 4, after V lost 2 bases and J lost 0 bases. The CDR3 runs to 17 residues. Germline CDR1 reads MDHEN; CDR2 reads SYDVKM. The CDR3 nucleotides read TGTGCCAGCAGTTTAACTAGCGGGGTGAGCTCCTACAATGAGCAGTTCTTC. Translating gives CASSLTSGVSSYNEQFF.

This clonotype showed up just a few times. The germline gene is not matched at one end of the junction; a read error may be the cause. The genes are TRBV6-1 and TRBJ2-1; D is tentatively TRBD1 or TRBD2 (5 bases each). CDR3 length: 13 amino acids. Germline CDR1 reads MNHNS; CDR2 reads SASEGT. In nucleotides, the CDR3 is TGTGCCATCAGTGGTGCCAGGGACGGTGAGCAGTTCTTC. It encodes CAISGARDGEQFF.

This clonotype was observed many times. The chain recombines TRBV14 with TRBJ2-1; 7 bases map to TRBD2. The ends lost 3 bases at V and 4 bases at J; junction bases unmatched: 3. The CDR3 runs to 14 residues. Germline values: CDR1 SGHDN, CDR2 FVKESK. CDR3: CASSQAGVYNEQFF. DNA for the CDR3: TGTGCCAGCAGCCAGGCGGGAGTTTACAATGAGCAGTTCTTC.

Of note for this clonotype: This may stem from a read error, because a much larger clone lies one nucleotide away. The rearrangement uses TRBV7-9 and TRBJ2-5, with D perhaps TRBD1 (6 bases). There are 13 residues in the CDR3. The germline V and J ends were trimmed by 5 bases and 9 bases, with 16 bases remaining between them. Germline assignment: CDR1 SEHNR and CDR2 FQNEAQ (reference sequence). This CDR3 is CASSPRDTEAQYF. Here the CDR3 DNA reads TGTGCCAGCAGCCCCCGGGACACGGAGGCCCAGTACTTC.

This clonotype was detected once. This may be a read error, as it is one base from a much larger clone. The V gene is TRBV19, the J gene TRBJ1-1; TRBD1 is a possible D gene (6 bases). This CDR3 has 16 residues. CDR1 is LNHDA and CDR2 is SQIVND in the germline V gene (reference sequence). V lost 4 bases and J lost 6, with 21 bases in between. The CDR3 loop is CASSNYTGRRTPEAFF. As DNA, the CDR3 is TGTGCCAGTAGTAACTATACAGGGAGGAGAACTCCTGAAGCTTTCTTT.

This clonotype was observed many times. This chain links TRBV6-2 or TRBV6-3 with TRBJ2-1; D is possibly TRBD1 or TRBD2 (5 bases each). The CDR3 sequence is 16 residues long. V gave up 4 bases and J gave up 0 bases, with 13 bases separating them. CDR1 and CDR2 (germline): MNHEY, SVGEGT. CDR3 loop: CASSSPGPPSYNEQFF. Here the CDR3 DNA reads TGTGCCAGCAGTTCCCCGGGACCCCCCTCCTACAATGAGCAGTTCTTC.

Judged by abundance, this clonotype is medium-sized. The chain employs TRBV7-8 and TRBJ2-7, with D hard to call. The CDR3 is 15 amino acids. In germline, CDR1 is SGHVS, CDR2 FQNEAQ. V was cut by 1 base and J by 0 bases, with 10 bases left in between. The CDR3 reads CASSLGVSSSYEQYV. CDR3 in DNA: TGTGCCAGCAGCTTAGGCGTTTCCAGCTCCTACGAGCAGTACGTC.

This clonotype was found a few times. The chain employs TRBV19 and TRBJ1-5, with TRBD1 matching 9 bases. Trimming removed 5 bases from V and 4 bases from J; junction bases left unmatched: 6. The germline V gene has CDR1 LNHDA and CDR2 SQIVND (reference sequence). This CDR3 is built from 15 residues. The CDR3 protein is CASSDTGGINQPQHF. DNA for the CDR3: TGTGCCAGTAGTGACACAGGGGGCATAAATCAGCCCCAGCATTTT.

This clonotype has ten or more counts. The J gene is TRBJ1-5, the V gene TRBV28, with 7 bases lining up with TRBD1. Trimming at V came to 4 bases and at J to 4 bases, leaving 10 bases not matched to a gene. Per germline, CDR1 MDHEN and CDR2 SYDVKM. This CDR3 region has 16 residues. The CDR3 DNA follows: TGTGCCAGCAGTTCTTCAGCAGGGGGGGTAAATCAGCCCCAGCATTTT. It encodes CASSSSAGGVNQPQHF.

This clonotype is judged medium-sized. This chain connects TRBV27 to TRBJ2-3; a weak D match, TRBD2 (5 bases). The germline V and J ends were trimmed by 10 bases and 3 bases, with 17 bases remaining between them. Looked up from germline, CDR1 is MNHEY and CDR2 is SMNVEV (reference sequence). This CDR3 spans 14 amino acids. The CDR3 DNA is TGTGCCACCTCCGTAGGGAGTGGGACAGATACGCAGTATTTT. It codes for CATSVGSGTDTQYF.

Notes on this clonotype: Given a much more abundant clone one base away, this may be a read error. This chain joins TRBV7-2 and TRBJ2-5; D is possibly TRBD2 (6 bases). CDR1 and CDR2 from the germline V gene are SGHTA and FQGNSA. V was shortened by 5 bases and J by 5 bases, with 18 bases between the two germline ends. CDR3 length equals 15 residues. DNA of the CDR3: TGTGCCAGCAGCCCCACTAGAGGAGGGGAGGAGACCCAGTACTTC. This sequence encodes CASSPTRGGEETQYF.

This clonotype was seen ten or more times. The CDR3 DNA is TGCGCCAGCAGCTTGGGTTCACAGGCTTACAATGAGCAGTTCTTC. It encodes CASSLGSQAYNEQFF. The chain links TRBV5-1 to TRBJ2-1; possibly TRBD1 for D (5 bases). Germline V gene data show CDR1 as SGHRS and CDR2 as YFSETQ. The length of the CDR3 is 15 residues. Trimming took off 0 bases at V and 4 bases at J, with 11 bases between the two ends.

This clonotype appeared many times. J is TRBJ1-2 and V is TRBV20-1; D possibly corresponds to TRBD1 (5 bases). V lost 3 bases, J lost 7 bases, and 9 bases lay in between. Looked up from germline, CDR1 is DFQATT and CDR2 is SNEGSKA (reference sequence). This CDR3 spans 11 amino acids. CDR3 region: CSASPGVGYTF. CDR3 sequence (DNA): TGCAGTGCTAGCCCGGGGGTTGGCTACACCTTC.

This clonotype occurred many times. This chain links TRBV2 with TRBJ2-1; 8 bases agree with TRBD1. The CDR3 is 15 residues long. The J segment lost 3 bases and the V segment lost 7 bases, leaving 8 bases of the junction unmatched. CDR1 is SNHLY, CDR2 FYNNEI, per germline. In DNA form, the CDR3 reads TGTGCCAGCAATATGACAGGGGAAGTCTACAATGAGCAGTTCTTC. As protein: CASNMTGEVYNEQFF.

This clonotype was observed a few times. The V and J genes are TRBV10-3 and TRBJ2-5; D is perhaps TRBD1 (6 bases). Germline-derived CDR1 and CDR2 are ENHRY and SYGVKD. The CDR3 contains 14 residues. The V end was cut by 3 bases, the J end by 1 base, with 9 bases between. CDR3 protein: CAISEQGSQETQYF. The CDR3 DNA reads as TGTGCCATCAGTGAACAGGGTAGCCAAGAGACCCAGTACTTC.

This clonotype was seen many times. The chain combines TRBV19 with TRBJ2-1; 9 bases agree with TRBD1. The V and J ends lost 9 bases and 2 bases, in that order; junction bases with no gene match: 8. CDR1 and CDR2 (germline): LNHDA, SQIVND (reference sequence). This CDR3 contains 15 residues. For the CDR3, the DNA is TGTGCCAGCAACTCGGGACAGGGTCCCTACAATGAGCAGTTCTTC. This translates into CASNSGQGPYNEQFF.

Remarks on this clonotype: A much larger clone is a single base away; this may be a read error. The rearrangement links TRBV7-9 to TRBJ2-2; a weak D match, TRBD1 (5 bases). With 3 bases removed from V and 2 bases from J, the gap between germline ends came to 10 bases. CDR3 length: 15 residues. Germline lookup yields CDR1 SEHNR and CDR2 FQNEAQ (reference sequence). The CDR3 protein is CASSFKGRNTGELFF. As DNA, the CDR3 is TGTGCCAGCAGCTTCAAGGGGCGCAACACCGGGGAGCTGTTTTTT. The full variable domain, with the rest looked up from reference TRBV7-9 and TRBJ2-2, is DTGVSQNPRHKITKRGQNVTFRCDPISEHNRLYWYRQTLGQGPEFLTYFQNEAQLEKSRLLSDRFSAERPKGSFSTLEIQRTEQGDSAMYLCASSFKGRNTGELFFGEGSRLTVL.

In its sample, this clonotype ranks as medium-sized. V usage is TRBV28 and J usage is TRBJ1-1; D might be TRBD1 (6 bases). Germline V CDR1 and CDR2: MDHEN, SYDVKM. The CDR3 contains 14 residues. The V and J ends lost 7 bases and 1 base respectively, with 13 bases between them. This CDR3 is CASNAQGTNTEAFF. The CDR3 nucleotides read TGTGCCAGCAACGCACAGGGTACGAACACTGAAGCTTTCTTT.

The CDR3 DNA is TGTGCCAGCACCTGGACAGGGGGCAATTCACCCCTCCACTTT. Its translation: CASTWTGGNSPLHF. The chain recombines TRBV5-4 with TRBJ1-6; 11 nucleotides match TRBD1. Trimming cost V 6 bases and J 7 bases; bases outside gene matches: 3. CDR1 and CDR2 (germline): SGHNT, YYREEE (reference sequence). The CDR3 spans 14 residues.

Ten or more counts support this clonotype. The chain couples TRBV4-1 to TRBJ1-4, with 8 nucleotides matching TRBD1. The germline V gene has CDR1 MGHRA and CDR2 YSYEKL. Germline trimming cut 3 bases from V and 6 bases from J; bases unmatched to any gene: 12. The CDR3 runs to 17 residues. For the CDR3, the DNA is TGCGCCAGCAGCCACCCGCCCGTCCAGGGGGCTGATGAAAAACTGTTTTTT. Translation: CASSHPPVQGADEKLFF.

Turning to this clonotype: This may stem from a read error, because a much larger clone lies one nucleotide away. V gene TRBV2 combines with J gene TRBJ2-1, with a tentative D call TRBD1 (6 bases). CDR1 and CDR2 from the germline V gene are SNHLY and FYNNEI. The CDR3 loop spans 12 amino acids. The CDR3 region has the DNA TGTGCCAGCAGTGGGTCTCGGACAGAGCCAGCTTTC. It translates to CASSGSRTEPAF.

In its sample, this clonotype was seen many times. This CDR3 reads CASRTGHGEAFF. CDR3 coding DNA: TGTGCCAGCAGAACGGGACACGGTGAAGCTTTCTTT. The chain uses TRBV6-2 or TRBV6-3 and TRBJ1-1; D might be TRBD1 (6 bases). Germline values: CDR1 MNHEY, CDR2 SVGEGT. The CDR3 spans 12 residues. Trimming took 6 bases from V and 7 from J, leaving 12 bases between them.

A word on this clonotype: A much larger clone differs by one base, so this may be a read error. The rearrangement joins TRBV5-4 to TRBJ2-3; D might be TRBD1 or TRBD2, each matching 5 bases. The germline gives CDR1 SGHNT, CDR2 YYREEE (reference sequence). CDR3 size: 17 residues. CDR3 in amino acids: CASSQGLGAASTGTQYF. The CDR3 DNA reads as TGTGCCAGCAGCCAGGGTCTGGGAGCGGCTAGCACAGGTACGCAGTATTTT.

The genes are TRBV5-4 and TRBJ1-3; no reliable D call. V was trimmed by 4 bases and J by 5 bases, leaving 10 bases between them. The CDR3 extends over 13 amino acids. Germline V gene data show CDR1 as SGHNT and CDR2 as YYREEE (reference sequence). DNA for the CDR3: TGTGCCAGCAGCACCCCGGGCAGAAACACCATATATTTT. Its protein product is CASSTPGRNTIYF. The complete variable domain, with remaining parts taken from reference TRBV5-4 and TRBJ1-3, reads ETGVTQSPTHLIKTRGQQVTLRCSSQSGHNTVSWYQQALGQGPQFIFQYYREEENGRGNFPPRFSGLQFPNYSSELNVNALELDDSALYLCASSTPGRNTIYFGEGSWLTVV.

This clonotype was recorded at least ten times. The rearrangement joins TRBV7-2 to TRBJ2-5, with D possibly called TRBD1 or TRBD2 (5 bases each). The length of the CDR3 is 15 residues. Per the germline V gene, CDR1 is SGHTA and CDR2 is FQGNSA. Trimming took off 5 bases at V and 0 bases at J, with 13 bases between the two ends. The CDR3 sequence is CASSPTGTYQETQYF. The CDR3 nucleotides are TGTGCCAGCAGCCCAACGGGGACGTACCAAGAGACCCAGTACTTC.

This clonotype appeared a few times. The chain employs TRBV12-3 or TRBV12-4 and TRBJ1-2; D possibly corresponds to TRBD1 (5 bases). This CDR3 has 15 residues. V lost 6 bases and J 1 base, leaving 15 bases between the germline ends. The CDR3 is CASRDMMALNYGYTF. CDR3 DNA sequence: TGTGCCAGCAGGGACATGATGGCTCTTAACTATGGCTACACCTTC.

In this sample, this clonotype turned up many times. The chain uses TRBV6-6 and TRBJ2-2, with a weak D call TRBD1 (6 bases). The V end lost 1 base, the J end lost 5 bases, and 17 bases lay between the germline ends. Germline values: CDR1 MNHNY, CDR2 SVGAGI (reference sequence). CDR3 size: 17 residues. CDR3 sequence (DNA): TGTGCCAGCAGTTACTTTACCGGGACAACACCGACCGGGGAGCTGTTTTTT. Translating it yields CASSYFTGTTPTGELFF.

Ten or more counts support this clonotype. The rearrangement uses TRBV28 and TRBJ2-7; a possible D gene is TRBD2 (6 bases). The CDR3 spans 15 residues. Germline V gives CDR1 MDHEN, CDR2 SYDVKM. V was trimmed by 5 bases and J by 3 bases, leaving 17 bases between them. CDR3 sequence (DNA): TGTGCCAGCAGTCACCGAAGGGCGGGGTACTACGAGCAGTACTTC. It codes for CASSHRRAGYYEQYF.